This T cell receptor (beta chain) stems from a study of cytomegalovirus exposure and HLA in healthy donors. The wider study: The 500 to 750 first-cohort repertoires and the 120 or so validation repertoires shared the same platform, a later analysis reported. Study-wide points: CMV antigen specificity of a few CMV-associated chains was confirmed in vitro.

To note about this clone: Its antigen is still unknown.

Here immunoSEQ multiplex PCR was the method, and the copy in TCRdb shows in-frame clones only, minus some. Of about 120,000 clones detected, roughly 90% appear once; the ten largest clones hold 6% to 7%. V lost 6 bases, J lost 4 bases, and 12 bases stayed unmatched. Germline CDR1 and CDR2: PRHDT and FYEKMQ (reference sequence). This CDR3 contains 16 residues. The receptor was derived from a woman under 30 in good health and CMV-seropositive. The sequenced material came from PBMCs. V usage is TRBV13 and J usage is TRBJ1-1; 9 bases match TRBD1. The CDR3 loop is CASRPRDRVVGTEAFF. CDR3 DNA sequence: TGTGCCAGCAGGCCGCGGGACAGGGTTGTTGGCACTGAAGCTTTCTTT.